The clone carrying this TCR beta chain has ten or more counts. These data come from a study of blood T cells in healthy people across ages. Across the study: T cells yielded about one barcoded beta molecule per two cells through template switching.

Germline assignment: CDR1 SGHTA and CDR2 FQGNSA. The CDR3 is 11 amino acids. The ends were cut back, 8 bases at V and 3 bases at J, with 8 bases in the middle. Total RNA amounts of at least 5 micrograms were extracted per sample. The authors ran a second PCR of 7 to 11 cycles using a sample-barcoded 5' primer and a J-beta primer mix. Each cDNA was tagged by a template-switch adaptor containing 12 random nucleotides. TCRdb recomputed calls from the 5' RACE reads with MiXCR, one row per CDR3 protein. The sample records hundreds of thousands of distinct CDR3 sequences, under 30% being singletons. This TCR was sampled from a woman older than 75 in good health. Sequenced sample: blood. The chain recombines TRBV7-2 with TRBJ2-7; D might be TRBD1 (6 bases). The CDR3 loop reads CASPRGYEQYF. CDR3 in DNA: TGTGCCAGCCCCAGGGGCTACGAGCAGTACTTC.